What follows is one T cell receptor beta chain and its context. Its antigen is unknown. No base quality values were provided; no much bigger clone lies one nucleotide off. From its cysteine to its phenylalanine, the CDR3 spans 16 amino acids. CDR3 DNA is the only sequence kept; it has 48 bases, read in frame from the first base. V and J are trimmed by 5 bases and 0 bases, and the gene matches miss 5 bases of the junction. CDR1 and CDR2, looked up from the germline V gene, are MDHEN and SYDVKM. This sample was taken from a study of shared clonotypes between healthy human individuals (dated by TCRdb to the early 2020s). With regard to the full study: The cohort included a few men and a couple of women between 18 and 49 years of age. The study deeply sequenced blood TCR repertoires of several healthy adults to estimate repertoire size and the extent of clonotype sharing between individuals. For each donor, CD4 naive and CD4 memory were each given three plates, CD8 naive was given two plates, and CD8 memory was given one plate. Per donor, leukapheresis produced somewhere between about 0.94 and 9.5 billion PBMCs. To increase sequencing depth and limit assay-specific biases, different laboratories used diverse techniques to prepare libraries and sequence TCR repertoires. General conclusions and limits of the study: Because the study included only a small number of donors, the genetic and exposure-history diversity represented was limited. Based on pairwise subsampling, the degree of clonotype sharing among donors was expected to be affected by sequencing depth. Sampling was limited to blood, and TCR repertoires in tissue likely differ from TCR repertoires in blood. Compared with non-shared clonotypes, the clonotypes found in all four sorted-subset donors had higher generation probabilities. Naive subsets generally had larger estimated clonotype richness than memory subsets. Rarefaction of sorted-subset datasets indicated incomplete sequencing despite the large sequencing depth. Sharing across a few donors was observed for around 5% of naive CD4, around 3.5% of naive CD8, 2% to 2.5% of memory CD4, and around 0.4% of memory CD8 clonotypes.

TCR CDR3 regions were amplified from genomic DNA by multiplex PCR using the deep immunoSEQ assay. Extracted genomic DNA from each cell subset was spread evenly across all wells of several immunoSEQ 96-well plates, with each plate serving as a replicate. For sorted subsets, approximately 190 ng genomic DNA, equal to tens of thousands of T cell genomes, was loaded into each replicate PCR. Purified libraries were quantified with a Qubit 3.0 fluorometer, sized on a Bioanalyzer 2100, and re-quantified with the KAPA Library Quantification kit. A separate single-read 150-cycle Illumina NextSeq 550 flow cell was used to sequence each immunoSEQ 96-well plate. In the paper's pipeline: Because only junctional sequences without quality scores were contained in the immunoSEQ output, filtering matching that applied to full-length reads could not be performed. To assign V/J genes and CDR3, sequences were annotated using PyIR, a Python wrapper for IgBLAST v1.9, with IMGT germline references. Reads were removed for weak V/J assignments (E-value above 1e-6), missing CDR3, stop codons, out-of-frame junctions, or ambiguous translated residues. A V3J clonotype was defined by an identical inferred V gene, J gene, and CDR3 amino acid sequence. The percentage overlap between two repertoires was calculated by dividing the number of shared unique clonotypes by the size of the smaller repertoire. Repertoire richness was assessed with RTK rarefaction, the Chao1 estimator, and Recon v2.1 estimates of unobserved clonotypes. Generation probabilities were computed with OLGA for all TCRbeta clonotypes obtained by the gDNA method from four donors. Drawn from immuneACCESS, this table holds only the in-frame rearrangements with V and J called that TCRdb kept. Clones are partly lost; checked studies trace under half to an unresolved V gene and leave the rest unexplained. For V, J and clone size, that table is used; D and trimming come from the DNA. Here the sample has a few million clones; roughly 95% occur a single time. About 1.7% of the sample goes to the ten largest clones.

For the CD8 naive samples, CD45RO-negative cells were positively selected for CCR7, yielding a CD45RA+CCR7+ population from which TemRA cells were excluded. The donors were healthy, HIV-negative adults who had no recently reported acute infections or vaccinations. Every donor was a Caucasian adult residing in Nashville, Tennessee, USA. Blood was collected by leukapheresis, and PBMCs were isolated by Ficoll-Histopaque density gradient centrifugation and then cryopreserved in liquid nitrogen vapor phase. Analytical flow cytometry was used to check the purity and quantity of each magnetically sorted T cell population. Genomic DNA was isolated from each sorted fraction and quantified by UV absorbance on a Nanodrop 2000c.

The sample consisted of naive CD8+ T cells from PBMCs. What this sample's cell subset or site label stands for: CD45RA+CCR7+. The sequence links TRBV28 to TRBJ1-3, with 9 middle bases fitting TRBD1. The receptor's source is a man aged 18 to 30 in good health. Some clones in this sample may be carry-over from other donors' samples. The CDR3 region reads CASSPRTGDSGNTIYF. The DNA reads as follows: TGTGCCAGCAGTCCCAGGACAGGGGACTCTGGAAACACCATATATTTT. The full variable domain, with segments outside the CDR3 supplied by the reference TRBV28 and TRBJ1-3 proteins, appears as DVKVTQSSRYLVKRTGEKVFLECVQDMDHENMFWYRQDPGLGLRLIYFSYDVKMKEKGDIPEGYSVSREKKERFSLILESASTNQTSMYLCASSPRTGDSGNTIYFGEGSWLTVV.